The 8 T cell receptor beta chains below all came from one sample that was sequenced in a study of persistence of HIV-infected CD4 T cells. Sequencing used immunoSEQ version 4 in survey mode. Only in-frame clones appear in the TCRdb table, and some are missing; sequencing was by immunoSEQ multiplex PCR. The sample consists of fewer than 40,000 clones, roughly 82% of them appearing once. Their recognized antigens are unknown. Cells were stimulated with CMV-infected fibroblast lysates at approximately 10 ug/mL. Sorted nonresponding memory CD4+ T cells were CD40L-negative, CD69-negative, CD45RO-high. Sequenced here: CD4+ T cells sorted from PBMCs after 18-hour stimulation, sampled from a patient who received antiretroviral therapy. Receptors were obtained from an adult woman with HIV who was CMV-seropositive.

Sample share makes this clone medium-sized. The chain employs TRBV30 and TRBJ1-5; D not resolved. The ends were cut back, 4 bases at V and 4 bases at J, with 11 bases in the middle. The V gene's germline CDR1 is GTSNPN and CDR2 SVGIG (reference sequence). This CDR3 is 13 amino acids long. Here the CDR3 DNA reads TGTGCCTGGAATGAGGACGCTAATCAGCCCCAGCATTTT. The encoded protein is CAWNEDANQPQHF.

The V and J genes are TRBV28 and TRBJ1-1, with D perhaps TRBD1 (6 bases). This CDR3 is 14 amino acids long. Germline V lookup: CDR1 MDHEN, CDR2 SYDVKM. V lost 5 bases and J lost 5, with 15 bases in between. The CDR3 sequence: CASSKQGLVTEAFF. The CDR3 nucleotides read TGTGCCAGCAGTAAACAGGGATTGGTTACTGAAGCTTTCTTT.

The chain combines TRBV7-9 with TRBJ2-1; 8 bases fit TRBD2. With 5 bases clipped from V and 5 bases from J, the junction kept 14 bases outside the gene matches. There are 17 residues in the CDR3. CDR1 SEHNR and CDR2 FQNEAQ come from the germline V gene (reference sequence). As DNA, the CDR3 is TGTGCCAGCAGCCTACTCCGTTCTAGCGGGCTAGACAATGAGCAGTTCTTC. The encoded protein is CASSLLRSSGLDNEQFF.

The rearrangement joins TRBV18 to TRBJ2-1, with 9 nucleotides matching TRBD2. Germline trimming cut 2 bases from V and 10 bases from J; bases unmatched to any gene: 9. The length of the CDR3 is 15 residues. Per germline, CDR1 KGHSH and CDR2 LQKENI. CDR3 sequence: CASSPSPGLAGEQFF. The CDR3 DNA reads as TGTGCCAGCTCACCATCACCGGGACTAGCAGGCGAGCAGTTCTTC.

V gene TRBV24-1 combines with J gene TRBJ2-1; perhaps TRBD2 as D (6 bases). The germline V gene encodes CDR1 KGHDR and CDR2 SFDVKD. The CDR3 has 15 amino acids. Trimming shortened V by 6 bases and J by 3 bases, and 14 bases separated the two germline ends. CDR3 sequence reads: CATSPSGTHYNEQFF. CDR3 bases: TGTGCCACCAGTCCGTCCGGGACTCACTACAATGAGCAGTTCTTC.

The chain is built from TRBV3-1 (or the pseudogene TRBV3-2) and TRBJ2-3; TRBD2 aligns across 7 bases. The CDR3 runs to 15 residues. With V trimmed by 4 bases and J by 3 bases, 7 bases remained unmatched. CDR1 and CDR2 (germline): LGHDT, YNNKEL (reference sequence). CDR3 sequence: CASSLGGGLTDTQYF. Written as DNA, the CDR3 is TGTGCCAGCAGCCTCGGGGGAGGGTTGACAGATACGCAGTATTTT.

The chain carries TRBV7-2 and TRBJ1-5; unclear D gene. With 1 base removed from V and 4 bases from J, the gap between germline ends came to 5 bases. The CDR3 consists of 13 residues. The germline V gene encodes CDR1 SGHTA and CDR2 FQGNSA. CDR3 DNA: TGTGCCAGCAGCTTAGGGGTTAATCAGCCCCAGCATTTT. Translated, it gives CASSLGVNQPQHF.

The rearrangement uses TRBV7-7 and TRBJ2-3; 8 bases match TRBD2. V shed 5 bases and J 0 bases; nucleotides not matched to a gene: 7. CDR1 and CDR2 (germline): SSHAT, FNYEAQ (reference sequence). CDR3 length: 16 amino acids. The CDR3 DNA is TGTGCCAGCAGCCCTACTAGCGGCGCTAGCACAGATACGCAGTATTTT. Its translation: CASSPTSGASTDTQYF.